This T cell receptor (beta chain) was sequenced during a study of shared clonotypes between healthy human individuals. Study information: CD4 naive cells filled three plates per donor, CD4 memory three, CD8 naive two and CD8 memory one. General study results and limits: Clonotypes not shared had lower generation probabilities than those common to all four donors.

Recent acute infections and vaccinations were absent in the healthy HIV-negative adult donors. Here immunoSEQ multiplex PCR was the method, and the copy in TCRdb shows in-frame clones only, minus some. The repertoire has 400,000 to 600,000 clones, around 96% of them found once; the top ten carry 0.05% to 0.08%. On this clone itself: What it binds is unknown.

The junction had 2 bases not matched to a gene; V was cut back by 6 bases and J by 0 bases. Germline values: CDR1 LNHDA, CDR2 SQIVND (reference sequence). There are 14 residues in the CDR3. The specimen sequenced was naive CD4+ T cells sorted from blood. The subset was: CD45RA+ positively selected. The rearrangement uses TRBV19 and TRBJ2-3; 8 bases match TRBD2. This clonotype was sampled from a woman in her twenties or thirties in good health. The CDR3 is CASRKRESTDTQYF. CDR3 coding DNA: TGTGCCAGTAGGAAGCGGGAGAGCACAGATACGCAGTATTTT.